The 18 T cell receptor beta chains given below trace back to one sample, sequenced in a study of somatic mutations in cytotoxic T cells in rheumatoid arthritis. TCRdb keeps only in-frame clones here, not all; method: immunoSEQ multiplex PCR. This sample has around 19,000 clones; 82% occur once, and the top ten carry over 7.5%. Material: CD8+ T cells sorted from blood. These receptors all stem from an adult with rheumatoid arthritis.

This clone was seen only once. The chain uses TRBV5-8 and TRBJ2-2, with D perhaps matching TRBD2 (5 bases). Trimming removed 4 bases at V and 3 bases at J, with 13 bases between. Germline values: CDR1 SGHTS, CDR2 YDEGEE. The CDR3 runs 15 residues. The CDR3 sequence is CASSPFRGDTGELFF. The CDR3 DNA sequence: TGTGCCAGCAGCCCCTTTCGGGGAGACACCGGGGAGCTGTTTTTT. Full variable domain (outside the CDR3, taken from reference TRBV5-8 and TRBJ2-2): EAGVTQSPTHLIKTRGQQATLRCSPISGHTSVYWYQQALGLGLQFLLWYDEGEERNRGNFPPRFSGRQFPNYSSELNVNALELEDSALYLCASSPFRGDTGELFFGEGSRLTVL.

V and J are TRBV5-6 and TRBJ2-5; TRBD2 aligns across 7 bases. With the DNA end fitting TRBJ2-7 better, the J assignment may be wrong. The CDR3 is 14 amino acids. Germline lookup yields CDR1 SGHDT and CDR2 YYEEEE. The CDR3 DNA sequence: TGTGCCAGCAGCTTGCGGGACTACTCCTACGAGCAGTACTTC. It encodes CASSLRDYSYEQYF.

The chain recombines TRBV27 with TRBJ2-7, with a possible D match to TRBD1 (6 bases). V shed 3 bases and J shed 6 bases, with 9 bases lying between them. In germline, CDR1 is MNHEY, CDR2 SMNVEV (reference sequence). CDR3 size: 12 residues. This CDR3 reads CASSFGRGEQYF. In DNA form, the CDR3 reads TGTGCCAGCAGTTTCGGCAGGGGCGAGCAGTACTTC.

The V and J genes are TRBV27 and TRBJ2-3; possible D gene TRBD1, 5 bases. This CDR3 region has 13 residues. V gave up 2 bases and J gave up 6 bases, with 9 bases separating them. CDR1 is MNHEY and CDR2 is SMNVEV in the germline V gene (reference sequence). The CDR3 reads CASSLRGADTQYF. In DNA form, the CDR3 reads TGTGCCAGCAGTTTACGTGGGGCCGATACGCAGTATTTT.

The V gene is TRBV10-3, the J gene TRBJ1-1; no firm D call. V gave up 0 bases and J gave up 5 bases, with 13 bases separating them. The germline gives CDR1 ENHRY, CDR2 SYGVKD. The CDR3 loop spans 15 amino acids. The CDR3 is CAISESGGTATEAFF. The CDR3 DNA reads as TGTGCCATCAGTGAGTCGGGTGGAACAGCGACTGAAGCTTTCTTT.

CDR3: CASRTRPPYGYTF. Here the CDR3 DNA reads TGTGCCAGCAGAACCCGACCACCCTATGGCTACACCTTC. V and J are TRBV27 and TRBJ1-2; D is ambiguous. The CDR3 totals 13 residues. Trimming pared 6 bases from V and 4 bases from J, leaving 12 bases between. CDR1 MNHEY and CDR2 SMNVEV come from the germline V gene (reference sequence).

The chain employs TRBV4-3 and TRBJ1-1; 9 bases agree with TRBD1. V dropped 1 base and J dropped 0; count of bases not matched to a gene: 12. Germline V gives CDR1 LGHNA, CDR2 YSLEER. The CDR3 is made up of 19 amino acids. CDR3 region: CASSQGGLTGGMVNTEAFF. The DNA of the CDR3 is TGCGCCAGCAGCCAAGGGGGGCTGACAGGGGGAATGGTGAACACTGAAGCTTTCTTT.

The J gene is TRBJ2-1, the V gene TRBV28, with D maybe TRBD1 (5 bases). This CDR3 has 16 residues. The V gene's germline CDR1 is MDHEN and CDR2 SYDVKM. Trimming took 4 bases from V and 0 from J, leaving 13 bases between them. The CDR3 region has the DNA TGTGCCAGCAGTTCTGTTCCGCAGGGCTCCTACAATGAGCAGTTCTTC. It yields the protein CASSSVPQGSYNEQFF.

The chain uses TRBV27 and TRBJ2-3; TRBD2 agrees at 7 bases. CDR1 and CDR2 (germline): MNHEY, SMNVEV (reference sequence). V shed 5 bases, J shed 6 bases, and the junction held 23 bases outside the gene matches. The length of the CDR3 is 19 residues. The CDR3 sequence is CASSLKGDYFYVHPDTQYF. CDR3 in DNA: TGTGCCAGCAGTCTAAAAGGGGACTACTTCTACGTGCACCCGGATACGCAGTATTTT.

The chain links TRBV5-6 to TRBJ2-3; D is possibly TRBD2 (6 bases). Germline values: CDR1 SGHDT, CDR2 YYEEEE. The length of the CDR3 is 15 residues. Trimming pared 0 bases from V and 0 bases from J, leaving 8 bases between. The CDR3 DNA is TGTGCCAGCAGCTTGGGTGGGGGGAGCACAGATACGCAGTATTTT. Its protein product is CASSLGGGSTDTQYF.

The CDR3 DNA reads TGTGCCAGCAGCTTAGGACCCGGGGGCGAAGCTTTCTTT. Translated, it gives CASSLGPGGEAFF. The chain carries TRBV7-8 and TRBJ1-1, with D tentatively TRBD1 (6 bases). Germline V gene sequence: CDR1 SGHVS, CDR2 FQNEAQ. This CDR3 has 13 amino acids. V dropped 1 base and J dropped 8 bases, with 11 bases sitting between them.

V is TRBV11-2 and J is TRBJ2-7; 12 bases are shared with TRBD2. Germline lookup yields CDR1 SGHAT and CDR2 FQNNGV. The CDR3 is 18 amino acids. Germline trimming cut 1 base from V and 2 bases from J; bases unmatched to any gene: 9. The CDR3 loop reads CASSLALAGGRVPYEQYF. CDR3 DNA sequence: TGTGCCAGCAGCTTAGCCCTAGCGGGAGGGAGGGTGCCCTACGAGCAGTACTTC.

The CDR3 DNA reads TGTGCCAGCAGCTGGACATATGAGTCTGAAGCTTTCTTT. Translating gives CASSWTYESEAFF. The rearrangement links TRBV5-6 to TRBJ1-1; maybe TRBD1 (5 bases). From germline, CDR1 is SGHDT and CDR2 YYEEEE. The CDR3 spans 13 residues. V lost 3 bases and J lost 6, with 12 bases in between.

The chain couples TRBV7-9 to TRBJ2-1; D not certain. Per the germline V gene, CDR1 is SEHNR and CDR2 is FQNEAQ (reference sequence). V was pared by 2 bases and J by 0 bases, with 11 bases between. This CDR3 comprises 16 residues. The CDR3 nucleotides are TGTGCCAGCAGCTTAAGTACTGTGAGCTCCTACAATGAGCAGTTCTTC. Residues: CASSLSTVSSYNEQFF.

The rearrangement joins TRBV10-3 to TRBJ2-2; TRBD2 matches 8 bases. The CDR3 spans 12 residues. V was pared by 8 bases and J by 4 bases, with 0 bases of the junction left unmatched. The germline V gene has CDR1 ENHRY and CDR2 SYGVKD. The CDR3 DNA reads as TGTGCCATCGGGACTAGCACCGGGGAGCTGTTTTTT. Amino acids: CAIGTSTGELFF.

A single count supports this clone. The rearrangement joins TRBV6-5 to TRBJ1-1; D is perhaps TRBD1 (5 bases). V shed 6 bases and J shed 1 base, with 9 bases lying between them. The CDR3 totals 13 residues. Germline CDR1 and CDR2: MNHEY and SVGAGI. CDR3 protein: CASSLTGNTEAFF. In nucleotides, the CDR3 is TGTGCCAGCAGCTTAACAGGGAACACTGAAGCTTTCTTT.

The chain is built from TRBV29-1 and TRBJ1-4, with a weak D call TRBD1 (5 bases). V lost 6 bases and J lost 0, with 11 bases in between. Germline loops: CDR1 SQVTM, CDR2 ANQGSEA. The CDR3 runs to 14 residues. CDR3 sequence reads: CSVLTVTTNEKLFF. As DNA, the CDR3 is TGCAGCGTGCTGACAGTCACAACTAATGAAAAACTGTTTTTT.

This clone is a singleton in its sample. V and J are TRBV7-6 and TRBJ2-7; D may match TRBD1 or TRBD2 (5 bases each). The germline V and J ends were trimmed by 5 bases and 0 bases, with 11 bases remaining between them. The CDR3 sequence is 14 residues long. Germline V gene data show CDR1 as SGHVS and CDR2 as FNYEAQ. This chain's CDR3 is CASSPTRGSYEQYF. The CDR3 nucleotides read TGTGCCAGCAGCCCCACGAGGGGCTCCTACGAGCAGTACTTC.